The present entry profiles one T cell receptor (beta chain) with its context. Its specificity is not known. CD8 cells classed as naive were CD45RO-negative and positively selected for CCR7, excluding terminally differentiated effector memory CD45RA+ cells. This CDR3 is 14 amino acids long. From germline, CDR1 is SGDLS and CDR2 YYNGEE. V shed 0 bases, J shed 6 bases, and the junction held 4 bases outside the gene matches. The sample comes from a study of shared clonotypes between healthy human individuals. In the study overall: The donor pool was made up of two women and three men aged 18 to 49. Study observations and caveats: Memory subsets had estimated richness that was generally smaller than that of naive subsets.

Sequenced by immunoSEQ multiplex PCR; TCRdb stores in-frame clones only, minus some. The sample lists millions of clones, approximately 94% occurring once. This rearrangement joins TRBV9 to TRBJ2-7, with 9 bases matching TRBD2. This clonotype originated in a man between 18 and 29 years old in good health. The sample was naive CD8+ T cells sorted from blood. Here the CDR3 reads CASSVGDSGGEQYF. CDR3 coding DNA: TGTGCCAGCAGCGTAGGTGATAGCGGGGGCGAGCAGTACTTC. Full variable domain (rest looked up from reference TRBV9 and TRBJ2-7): DSGVTQTPKHLITATGQRVTLRCSPRSGDLSVYWYQQSLDQGLQFLIQYYNGEERAKGNILERFSAQQFPDLHSELNLSSLELGDSALYFCASSVGDSGGEQYFGPGTRLTVT.